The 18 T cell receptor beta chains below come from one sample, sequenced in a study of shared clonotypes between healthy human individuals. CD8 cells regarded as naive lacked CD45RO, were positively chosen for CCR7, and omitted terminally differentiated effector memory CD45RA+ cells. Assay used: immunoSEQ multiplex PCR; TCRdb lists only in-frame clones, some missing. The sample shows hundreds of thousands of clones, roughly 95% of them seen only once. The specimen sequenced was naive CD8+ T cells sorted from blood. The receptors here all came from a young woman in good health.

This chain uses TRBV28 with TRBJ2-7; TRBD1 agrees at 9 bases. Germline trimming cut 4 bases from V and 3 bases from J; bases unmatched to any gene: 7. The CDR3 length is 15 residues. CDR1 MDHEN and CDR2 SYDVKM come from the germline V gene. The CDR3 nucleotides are TGTGCCAGCAGTTCCCAGGGGGACAGGGACTACGAGCAGTACTTC. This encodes CASSSQGDRDYEQYF. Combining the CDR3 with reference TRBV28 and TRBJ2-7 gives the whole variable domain DVKVTQSSRYLVKRTGEKVFLECVQDMDHENMFWYRQDPGLGLRLIYFSYDVKMKEKGDIPEGYSVSREKKERFSLILESASTNQTSMYLCASSSQGDRDYEQYFGPGTRLTVT.

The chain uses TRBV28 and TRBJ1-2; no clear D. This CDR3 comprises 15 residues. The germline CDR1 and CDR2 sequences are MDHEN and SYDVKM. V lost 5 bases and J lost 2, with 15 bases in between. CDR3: CASSPRQYLNYGYTF. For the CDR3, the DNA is TGTGCCAGCAGTCCGCGACAATATTTGAACTATGGCTACACCTTC.

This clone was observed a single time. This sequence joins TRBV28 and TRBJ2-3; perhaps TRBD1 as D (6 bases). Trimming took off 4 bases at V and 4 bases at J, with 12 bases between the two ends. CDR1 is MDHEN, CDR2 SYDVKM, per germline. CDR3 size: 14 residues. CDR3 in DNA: TGTGCCAGCAGTTACACCACAGGGCCAGATACGCAGTATTTT. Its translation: CASSYTTGPDTQYF.

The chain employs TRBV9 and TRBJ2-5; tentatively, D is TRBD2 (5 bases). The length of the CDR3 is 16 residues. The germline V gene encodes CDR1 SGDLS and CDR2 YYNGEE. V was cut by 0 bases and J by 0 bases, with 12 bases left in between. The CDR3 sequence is CASSVGEGGYQETQYF. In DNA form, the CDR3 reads TGTGCCAGCAGCGTAGGAGAGGGCGGCTACCAAGAGACCCAGTACTTC.

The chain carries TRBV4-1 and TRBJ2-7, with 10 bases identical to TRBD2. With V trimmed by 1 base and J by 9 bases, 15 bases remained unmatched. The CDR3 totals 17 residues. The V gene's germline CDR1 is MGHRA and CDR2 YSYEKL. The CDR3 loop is CASSQVPRTSGLLRQYF. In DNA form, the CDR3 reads TGCGCCAGCAGCCAAGTTCCCAGGACTAGCGGTTTACTCCGGCAGTACTTC.

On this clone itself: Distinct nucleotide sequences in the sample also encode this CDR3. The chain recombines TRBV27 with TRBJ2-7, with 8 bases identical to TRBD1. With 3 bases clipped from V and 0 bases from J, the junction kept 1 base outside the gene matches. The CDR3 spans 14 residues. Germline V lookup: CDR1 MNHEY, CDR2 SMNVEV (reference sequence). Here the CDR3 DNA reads TGTGCCAGCAGTTTGGGGACAGGCTCCTACGAGCAGTACTTC. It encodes CASSLGTGSYEQYF.

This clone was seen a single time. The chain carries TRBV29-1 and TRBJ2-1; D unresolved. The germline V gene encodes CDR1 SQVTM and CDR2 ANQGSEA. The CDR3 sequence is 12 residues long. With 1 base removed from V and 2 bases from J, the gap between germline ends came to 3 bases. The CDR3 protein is CSVEGTYNEQFF. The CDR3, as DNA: TGCAGCGTTGAAGGCACCTACAATGAGCAGTTCTTC.

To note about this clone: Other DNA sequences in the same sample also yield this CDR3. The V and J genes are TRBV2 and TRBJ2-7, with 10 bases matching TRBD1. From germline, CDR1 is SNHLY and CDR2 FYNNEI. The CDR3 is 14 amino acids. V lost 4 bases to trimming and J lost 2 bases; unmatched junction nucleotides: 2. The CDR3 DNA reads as TGTGCCAGCAGTGCCGGGACAGGGGCCTACGAGCAGTACTTC. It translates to CASSAGTGAYEQYF.

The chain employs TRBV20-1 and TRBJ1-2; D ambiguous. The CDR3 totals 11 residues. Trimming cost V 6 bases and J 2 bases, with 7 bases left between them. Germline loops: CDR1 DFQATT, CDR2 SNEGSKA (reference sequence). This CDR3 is CSAKVNYGYTF. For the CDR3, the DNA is TGCAGTGCAAAGGTGAACTATGGCTACACCTTC.

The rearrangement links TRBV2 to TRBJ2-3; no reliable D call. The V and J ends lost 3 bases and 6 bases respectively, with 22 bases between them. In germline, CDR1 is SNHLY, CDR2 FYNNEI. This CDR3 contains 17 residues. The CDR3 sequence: CASSDLGSIINRDTQYF. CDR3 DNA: TGTGCCAGCAGTGATCTTGGTTCCATCATTAACCGGGATACGCAGTATTTT. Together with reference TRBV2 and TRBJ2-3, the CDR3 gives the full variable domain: EPEVTQTPSHQVTQMGQEVILRCVPISNHLYFYWYRQILGQKVEFLVSFYNNEISEKSEIFDDQFSVERPDGSNFTLKIRSTKLEDSAMYFCASSDLGSIINRDTQYFGPGTRLTVL.

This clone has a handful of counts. This CDR3 is CASSVEGWGYGYTF. CDR3 DNA sequence: TGTGCCAGCAGTGTAGAGGGGTGGGGCTATGGCTACACCTTC. The chain links TRBV2 to TRBJ1-2, with D possibly being TRBD1 (5 bases). V was shortened by 4 bases and J by 4 bases, with 13 bases between the two germline ends. CDR1 and CDR2 from the germline V gene are SNHLY and FYNNEI. The CDR3 runs 14 residues.

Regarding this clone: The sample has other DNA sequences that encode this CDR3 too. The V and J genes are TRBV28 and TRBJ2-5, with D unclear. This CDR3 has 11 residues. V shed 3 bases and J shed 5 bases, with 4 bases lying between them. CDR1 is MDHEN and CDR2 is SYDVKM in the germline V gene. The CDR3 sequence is CASSFGETQYF. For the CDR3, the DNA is TGTGCCAGCAGTTTCGGGGAGACCCAGTACTTC.

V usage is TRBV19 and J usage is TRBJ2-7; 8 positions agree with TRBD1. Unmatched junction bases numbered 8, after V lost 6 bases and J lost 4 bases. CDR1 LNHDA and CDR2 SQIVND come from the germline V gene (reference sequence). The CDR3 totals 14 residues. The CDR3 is CASSWGRGRYEQYF. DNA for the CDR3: TGTGCCAGTAGCTGGGGCAGGGGGCGGTACGAGCAGTACTTC.

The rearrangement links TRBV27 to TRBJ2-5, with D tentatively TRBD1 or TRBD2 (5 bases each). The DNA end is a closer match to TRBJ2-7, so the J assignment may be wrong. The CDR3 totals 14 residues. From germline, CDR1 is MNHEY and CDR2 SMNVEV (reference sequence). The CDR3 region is CASSWGTSTYEQYF. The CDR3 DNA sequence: TGTGCCAGCAGTTGGGGGACGTCGACCTACGAGCAGTACTTC.

The CDR3 protein is CASSLVGARAYEQYF. In nucleotides, the CDR3 is TGTGCCAGCAGCTTGGTGGGGGCCCGGGCCTACGAGCAGTACTTC. The rearrangement uses TRBV5-6 and TRBJ2-7, with D possibly matching TRBD1 (6 bases). CDR3 size: 15 residues. The germline CDR1 and CDR2 sequences are SGHDT and YYEEEE. V lost 0 bases and J 2 bases, leaving 12 bases between the germline ends.

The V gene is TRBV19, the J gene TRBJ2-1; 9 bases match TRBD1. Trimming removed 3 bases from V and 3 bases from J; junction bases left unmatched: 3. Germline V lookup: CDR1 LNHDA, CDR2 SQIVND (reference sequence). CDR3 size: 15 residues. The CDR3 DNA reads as TGTGCCAGTAGTATTGACAGGGGGATCTACAATGAGCAGTTCTTC. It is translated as CASSIDRGIYNEQFF.

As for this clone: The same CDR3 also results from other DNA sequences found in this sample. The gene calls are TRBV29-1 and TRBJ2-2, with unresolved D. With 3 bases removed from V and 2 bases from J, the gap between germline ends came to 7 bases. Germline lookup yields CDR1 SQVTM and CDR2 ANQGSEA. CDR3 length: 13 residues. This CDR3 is CSVEGRNTGELFF. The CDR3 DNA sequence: TGCAGCGTTGAGGGCAGAAACACCGGGGAGCTGTTTTTT.

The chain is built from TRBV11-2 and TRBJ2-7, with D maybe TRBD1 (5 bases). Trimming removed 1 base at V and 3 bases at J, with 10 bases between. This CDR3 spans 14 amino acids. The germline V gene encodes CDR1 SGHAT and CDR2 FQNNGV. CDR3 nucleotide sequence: TGTGCCAGCAGCTTAGGGGGCCCGGGCTACGAGCAGTACTTC. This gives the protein CASSLGGPGYEQYF. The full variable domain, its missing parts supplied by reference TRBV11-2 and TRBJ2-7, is EAGVAQSPRYKIIEKRQSVAFWCNPISGHATLYWYQQILGQGPKLLIQFQNNGVVDDSQLPKDRFSAERLKGVDSTLKIQPAKLEDSAVYLCASSLGGPGYEQYFGPGTRLTVT.